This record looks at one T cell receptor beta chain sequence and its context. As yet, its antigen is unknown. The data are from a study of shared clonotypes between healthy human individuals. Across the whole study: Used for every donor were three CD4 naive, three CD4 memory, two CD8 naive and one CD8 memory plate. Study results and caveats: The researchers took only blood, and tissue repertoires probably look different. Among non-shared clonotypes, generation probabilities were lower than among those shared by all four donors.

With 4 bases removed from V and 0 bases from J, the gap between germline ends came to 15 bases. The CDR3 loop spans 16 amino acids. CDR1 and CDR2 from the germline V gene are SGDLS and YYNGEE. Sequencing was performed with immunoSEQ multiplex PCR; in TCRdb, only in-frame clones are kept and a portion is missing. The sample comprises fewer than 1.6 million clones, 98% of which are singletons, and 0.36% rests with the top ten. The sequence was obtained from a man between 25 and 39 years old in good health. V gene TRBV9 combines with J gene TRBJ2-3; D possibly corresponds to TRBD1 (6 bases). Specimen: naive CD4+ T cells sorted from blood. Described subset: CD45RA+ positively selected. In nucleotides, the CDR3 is TGTGCCAGCAGCTCCCGTGGGGGCACTAGCACAGATACGCAGTATTTT. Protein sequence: CASSSRGGTSTDTQYF.